The present entry profiles one TCR beta chain with its context. The data belong to a study of blood T cell repertoires in COVID-19. Turning to the study itself: Spain, Italy and the United States supplied samples that represented acute and convalescent COVID-19.

CDR1 is MNHNS, CDR2 SASEGT, per germline. The CDR3 contains 15 residues. The V end lost 1 base, the J end lost 8 bases, and 17 bases lay between the germline ends. In the source study's methods: Estimation of nucleated cell counts relied on the amplification of reference gene primers. TCRdb's table, derived via immunoSEQ multiplex PCR, lists solely in-frame clones and lacks some. V, J and clone size reflect that table, while D and trimming were determined from the DNA. The sample yields about 190,000 clones, roughly 84% seen once. Sequences were obtained from peripheral blood. The TCR comes from a human donor in a cohort sampled during active COVID-19. The chain employs TRBV6-1 and TRBJ1-2, with D possibly matching TRBD1 (5 bases). CDR3 sequence (DNA): TGTGCCAGCAGTGAAGGCACGGGCAGGGCCTACGGCTACACCTTC. Its translation is CASSEGTGRAYGYTF.